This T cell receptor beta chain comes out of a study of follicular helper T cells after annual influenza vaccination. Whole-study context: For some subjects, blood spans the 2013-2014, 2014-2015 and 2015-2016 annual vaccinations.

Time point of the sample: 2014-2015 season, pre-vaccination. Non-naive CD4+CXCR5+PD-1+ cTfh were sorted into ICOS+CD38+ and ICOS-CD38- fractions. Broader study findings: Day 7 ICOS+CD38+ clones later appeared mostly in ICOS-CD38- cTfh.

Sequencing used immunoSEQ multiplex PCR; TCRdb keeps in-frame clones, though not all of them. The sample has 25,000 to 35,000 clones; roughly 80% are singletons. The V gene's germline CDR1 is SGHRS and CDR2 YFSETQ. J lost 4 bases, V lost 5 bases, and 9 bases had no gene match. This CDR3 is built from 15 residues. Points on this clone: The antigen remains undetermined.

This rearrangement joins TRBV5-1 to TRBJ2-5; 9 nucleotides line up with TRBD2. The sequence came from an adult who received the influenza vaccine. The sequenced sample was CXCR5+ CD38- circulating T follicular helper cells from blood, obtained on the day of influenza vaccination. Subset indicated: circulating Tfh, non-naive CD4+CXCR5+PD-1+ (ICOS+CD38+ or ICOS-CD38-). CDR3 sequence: CASSFELAGLETQYF. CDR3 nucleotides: TGCGCCAGCAGTTTTGAACTAGCGGGTCTAGAGACCCAGTACTTC.